The next 3 T cell receptor beta chains were all read from a single sample in a study of shared clonotypes between healthy human individuals. Here immunoSEQ multiplex PCR was the method, and the copy in TCRdb shows in-frame clones only, minus some. The data contain about 1.1 million clones, roughly 77% of them singletons. Sequences were obtained from memory CD4+ T cells from PBMCs. The subset is: CD45RA-negative fraction. The source is a young man in good health. Some clones in this sample may be carry-over from other donors' samples.

The J gene is TRBJ1-1, the V gene TRBV28; the D is unclear. CDR1 MDHEN and CDR2 SYDVKM come from the germline V gene. The CDR3 spans 13 residues. Trimming took off 8 bases at V and 3 bases at J, with 13 bases between the two ends. The CDR3 sequence is CASYQKRYTEAFF. The CDR3 nucleotides read TGTGCCAGCTATCAAAAACGGTACACTGAAGCTTTCTTT.

This chain joins TRBV4-1 and TRBJ2-3; D perhaps matches TRBD2 (5 bases). The V gene's germline CDR1 is MGHRA and CDR2 YSYEKL. This CDR3 region has 15 residues. V was pared by 2 bases and J by 1 base, with 10 bases between. CDR3 in amino acids: CASSQRGSRTDTQYF. As DNA, the CDR3 is TGCGCCAGCAGCCAACGGGGTTCTCGCACAGATACGCAGTATTTT.

V usage is TRBV5-1 and J usage is TRBJ1-5; no definite D call. The length of the CDR3 is 10 residues. The V end was cut by 4 bases, the J end by 12 bases, with 8 bases between. Per germline, CDR1 SGHRS and CDR2 YFSETQ. DNA for the CDR3: TGCGCCAGCAGCCCCATGGTCCAGCATTTT. This gives the protein CASSPMVQHF.